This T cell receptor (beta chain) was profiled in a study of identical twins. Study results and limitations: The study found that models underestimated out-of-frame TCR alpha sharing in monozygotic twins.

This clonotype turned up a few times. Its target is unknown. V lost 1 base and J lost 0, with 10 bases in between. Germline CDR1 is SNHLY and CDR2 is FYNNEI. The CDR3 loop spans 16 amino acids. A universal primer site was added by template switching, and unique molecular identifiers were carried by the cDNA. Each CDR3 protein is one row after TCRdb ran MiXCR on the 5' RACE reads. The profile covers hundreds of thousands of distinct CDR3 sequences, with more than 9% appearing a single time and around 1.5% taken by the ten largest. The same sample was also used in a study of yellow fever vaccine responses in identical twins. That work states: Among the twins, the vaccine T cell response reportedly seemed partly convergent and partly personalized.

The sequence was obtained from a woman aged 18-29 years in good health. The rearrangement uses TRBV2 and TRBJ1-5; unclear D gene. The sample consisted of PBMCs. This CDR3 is CASSEEAGYSNQPQHF. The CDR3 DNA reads TGTGCCAGCAGTGAAGAGGCAGGCTATAGCAATCAGCCCCAGCATTTT.